This T cell receptor (beta chain) was captured in a study of T cell changes during pregnancy in multiple sclerosis. TCRdb keeps only in-frame clones here, not all; method: immunoSEQ multiplex PCR. This sample has about 51,000 clones; around 93% occur once, and the top ten carry about 1.9%. The starting material was peripheral blood, obtained in the second trimester of pregnancy. This TCR came from a female donor with multiple sclerosis, enrolled in a pregnancy study.

The CDR3 loop is CASSPGQGDYSNQPQHF. DNA for the CDR3: TGTGCCAGCAGCCCGGGACAGGGGGACTATAGCAATCAGCCCCAGCATTTT. This chain connects TRBV5-8 to TRBJ1-5; 11 positions agree with TRBD1. Germline V CDR1 and CDR2: SGHTS, YDEGEE. The trim removed 4 bases at V and 0 bases at J, leaving 6 bases unmatched. The CDR3 runs 17 residues.